These T cell receptor beta chains were read from a single sample in a study of cytomegalovirus exposure and HLA in healthy donors. Profiled with immunoSEQ multiplex PCR; TCRdb holds only in-frame clones, not every one. Of approximately 270,000 clones in the sample, roughly nine tenths were seen once. Sequencing used PBMCs. All receptors derive from a man between 18 and 29 years old in good health and CMV-seropositive. Both conserved end residues are part of each CDR3. Each record gives: D gene, J gene, V gene, CDR3 protein. A D gene is named only where the DNA matches it firmly.

.,TRBJ1-1,TRBV2,CASGQWSNTEAFF
.,TRBJ1-1,TRBV6-6,CASDFGGGNTEAFF
.,TRBJ2-3,TRBV2,CASSGAWQGSTDTQYF
.,TRBJ1-5,TRBV28,CASSLAMVQHF
TRBD1,TRBJ1-1,TRBV6-5,CASSAYQGARTEAFF
TRBD2,TRBJ2-7,TRBV29-1,CSVVSVAGGYEQYF
.,TRBJ2-3,TRBV7-3,CASSLNAGTDTQYF
.,TRBJ2-7,TRBV2,CASSENMDEQYF
TRBD2,TRBJ2-7,TRBV29-1,CSVDHSGTSGSYEQYF
.,TRBJ1-3,TRBV4-1,CASSQSRVVGTIYF
.,TRBJ1-5,TRBV27,CASSLGGWQPQHF
TRBD2,TRBJ2-1,TRBV27,CASSPLAGVLSSYNEQFF
.,TRBJ1-1,TRBV2,CASSDSGNSEAFF
TRBD1,TRBJ1-2,TRBV29-1,CSVGGRGQGVNYGYTF
.,TRBJ1-1,TRBV4-1,CASGLSGQPNTEAFF
.,TRBJ2-3,TRBV5-1,CASSFGTSTDTQYF
TRBD1,TRBJ1-2,TRBV11-2,CASSLPAGGSYGYTF
.,TRBJ1-5,TRBV27,CASSTTSNGNQPQHF
TRBD1,TRBJ1-2,TRBV28,CASSLIGQGYIDYGYTF
.,TRBJ1-5,TRBV10-2,CASSESGRGAGNQPQHF
TRBD2,TRBJ2-5,TRBV5-1,CASSIIRGDYKETQYF
.,TRBJ2-5,TRBV15,CATSRVRASQETQYF
.,TRBJ1-1,TRBV7-2,CASSLSRQNTEAFF
TRBD2,TRBJ2-7,TRBV5-1,CASSLASGIGYEQYF
TRBD1,TRBJ1-2,TRBV18,CASSPSGQGIGYTF
.,TRBJ2-1,TRBV7-8,CASRGIAEQFF
.,TRBJ1-5,TRBV29-1,CSVEEGVGQPQHF
.,TRBJ2-1,TRBV7-3,CASSKAGSYDNEQFF